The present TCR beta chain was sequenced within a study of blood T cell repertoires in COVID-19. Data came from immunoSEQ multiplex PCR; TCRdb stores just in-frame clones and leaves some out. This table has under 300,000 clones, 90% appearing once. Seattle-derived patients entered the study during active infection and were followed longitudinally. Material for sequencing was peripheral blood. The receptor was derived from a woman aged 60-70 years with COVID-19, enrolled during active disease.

The CDR3 region has the DNA TGTGCCAGCAGCCTTACAGTGAGCTCCTACAATGAGCAGTTCTTC. Its translation is CASSLTVSSYNEQFF. The V and J genes are TRBV7-8 and TRBJ2-1; D uncertain. CDR1 is SGHVS and CDR2 is FQNEAQ in the germline V gene. The CDR3 consists of 15 residues. Between the trimmed V and J ends, which lost 5 bases and 0 bases, there was a span of 11 bases. The complete variable domain, with remaining parts taken from reference TRBV7-8 and TRBJ2-1, reads GAGVSQSPRYKVAKRGQDVALRCDPISGHVSLFWYQQALGQGPEFLTYFQNEAQLDKSGLPSDRFFAERPEGSVSTLKIQRTQQEDSAVYLCASSLTVSSYNEQFFGPGTRLTVL.